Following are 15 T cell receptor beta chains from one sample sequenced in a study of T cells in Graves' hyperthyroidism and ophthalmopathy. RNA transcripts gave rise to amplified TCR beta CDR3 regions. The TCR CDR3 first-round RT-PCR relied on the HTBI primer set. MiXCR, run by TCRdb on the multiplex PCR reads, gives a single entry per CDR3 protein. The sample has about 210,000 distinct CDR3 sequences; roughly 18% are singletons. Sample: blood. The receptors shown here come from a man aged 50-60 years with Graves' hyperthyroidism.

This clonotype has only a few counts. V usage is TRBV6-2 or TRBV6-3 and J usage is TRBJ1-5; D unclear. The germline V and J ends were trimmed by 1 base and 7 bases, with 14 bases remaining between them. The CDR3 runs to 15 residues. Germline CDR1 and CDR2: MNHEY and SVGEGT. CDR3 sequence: CASSYWARSEQPQHF. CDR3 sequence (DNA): TGTGCCAGCAGTTACTGGGCCAGGTCGGAGCAGCCCCAGCATTTT.

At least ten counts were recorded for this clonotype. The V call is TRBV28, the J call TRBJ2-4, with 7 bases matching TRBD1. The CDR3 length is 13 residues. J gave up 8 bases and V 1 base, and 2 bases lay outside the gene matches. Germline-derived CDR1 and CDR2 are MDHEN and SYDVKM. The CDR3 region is CASSLSTGDIQYF. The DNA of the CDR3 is TGTGCCAGCAGTTTATCAACAGGGGACATTCAGTACTTC.

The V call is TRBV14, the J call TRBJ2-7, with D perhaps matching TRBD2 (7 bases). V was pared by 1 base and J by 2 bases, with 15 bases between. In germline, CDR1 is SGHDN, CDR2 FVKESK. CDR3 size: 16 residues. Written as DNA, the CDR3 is TGTGCCAGCAGCCAAGGGTCGGGGAGGGGGGCCTACGAGCAGTACTTC. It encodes CASSQGSGRGAYEQYF.

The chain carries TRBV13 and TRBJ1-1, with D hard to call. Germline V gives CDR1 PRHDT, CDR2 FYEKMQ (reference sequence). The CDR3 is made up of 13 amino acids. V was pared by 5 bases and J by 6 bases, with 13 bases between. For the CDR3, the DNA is TGTGCCAGCAGCCGATTTATATCCCCTGAAGCTTTCTTT. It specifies CASSRFISPEAFF.

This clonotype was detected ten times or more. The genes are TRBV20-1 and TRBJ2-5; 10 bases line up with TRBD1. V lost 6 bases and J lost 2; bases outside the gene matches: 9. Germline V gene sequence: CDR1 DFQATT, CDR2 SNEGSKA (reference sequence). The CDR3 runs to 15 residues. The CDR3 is CSANRPGQGQETQYF. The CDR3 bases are TGCAGTGCCAACCGGCCGGGACAGGGGCAAGAGACCCAGTACTTC.

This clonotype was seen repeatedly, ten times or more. The CDR3 loop is CASTMQGGQPQHF. DNA for the CDR3: TGTGCCAGCACTATGCAGGGAGGTCAGCCCCAGCATTTT. The chain recombines TRBV7-2 with TRBJ1-5; perhaps TRBD1 as D (5 bases). Germline CDR1 and CDR2: SGHTA and FQGNSA. Trimming removed 7 bases at V and 6 bases at J, with 13 bases between. The CDR3 has 13 amino acids. Drawing the rest from reference TRBV7-2 and TRBJ1-5, the complete variable domain is GAGVSQSPSNKVTEKGKDVELRCDPISGHTALYWYRQSLGQGLEFLIYFQGNSAPDKSGLPSDRFSAERTGGSVSTLTIQRTQQEDSAVYLCASTMQGGQPQHFGDGTRLSIL.

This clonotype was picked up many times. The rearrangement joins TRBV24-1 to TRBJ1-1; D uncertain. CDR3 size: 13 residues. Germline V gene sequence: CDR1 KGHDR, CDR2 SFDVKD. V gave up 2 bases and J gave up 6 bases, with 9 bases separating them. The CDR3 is CATSDSALSEAFF. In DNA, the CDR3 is TGTGCCACCAGTGATTCAGCCTTGTCTGAAGCTTTCTTT.

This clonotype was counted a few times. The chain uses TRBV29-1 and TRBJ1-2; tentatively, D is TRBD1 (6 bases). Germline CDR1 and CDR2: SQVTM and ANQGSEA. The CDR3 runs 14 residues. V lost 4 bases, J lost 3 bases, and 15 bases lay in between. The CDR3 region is CSVVRGRGDYGYTF. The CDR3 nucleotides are TGCAGCGTTGTCCGGGGAAGGGGGGACTATGGCTACACCTTC. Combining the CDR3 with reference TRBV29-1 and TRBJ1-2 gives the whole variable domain SAVISQKPSRDICQRGTSLTIQCQVDSQVTMMFWYRQQPGQSLTLIATANQGSEATYESGFVIDKFPISRPNLTFSTLTVSNMSPEDSSIYLCSVVRGRGDYGYTFGSGTRLTVV.

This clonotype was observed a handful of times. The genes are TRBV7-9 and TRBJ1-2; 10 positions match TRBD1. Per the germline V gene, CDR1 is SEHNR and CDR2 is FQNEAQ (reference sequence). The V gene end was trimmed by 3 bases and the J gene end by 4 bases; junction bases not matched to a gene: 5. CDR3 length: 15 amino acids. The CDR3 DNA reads TGTGCCAGCAGCTTGGGGACAGGGGCCTCCTATGGCTACACCTTC. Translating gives CASSLGTGASYGYTF.

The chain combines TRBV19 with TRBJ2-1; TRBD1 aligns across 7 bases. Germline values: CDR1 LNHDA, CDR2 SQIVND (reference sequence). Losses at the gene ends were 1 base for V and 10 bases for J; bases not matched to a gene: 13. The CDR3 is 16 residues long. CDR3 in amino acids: CASSIGLRDSLREQFF. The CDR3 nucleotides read TGTGCCAGTAGTATAGGCCTCCGGGACAGCCTTCGAGAGCAGTTCTTC.

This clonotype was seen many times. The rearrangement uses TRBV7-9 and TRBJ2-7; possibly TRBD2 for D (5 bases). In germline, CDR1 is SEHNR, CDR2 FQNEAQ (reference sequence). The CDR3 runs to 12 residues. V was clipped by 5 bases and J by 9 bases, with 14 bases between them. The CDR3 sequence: CASSLRDLVQYF. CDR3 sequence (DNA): TGTGCCAGCAGCCTCCGGGATTTAGTGCAGTACTTC.

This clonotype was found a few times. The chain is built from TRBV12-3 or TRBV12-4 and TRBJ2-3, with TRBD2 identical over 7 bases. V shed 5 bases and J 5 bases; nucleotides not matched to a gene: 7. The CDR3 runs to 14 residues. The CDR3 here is CASSPRTSGDTQYF. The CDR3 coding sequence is TGTGCCAGCAGTCCAAGGACTAGTGGAGATACGCAGTATTTT.

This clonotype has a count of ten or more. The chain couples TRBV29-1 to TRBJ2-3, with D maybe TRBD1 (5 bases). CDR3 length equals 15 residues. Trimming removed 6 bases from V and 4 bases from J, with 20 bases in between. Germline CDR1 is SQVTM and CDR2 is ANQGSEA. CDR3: CSVPMGRDQADTQYF. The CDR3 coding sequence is TGCAGCGTCCCTATGGGCAGGGATCAGGCAGATACGCAGTATTTT.

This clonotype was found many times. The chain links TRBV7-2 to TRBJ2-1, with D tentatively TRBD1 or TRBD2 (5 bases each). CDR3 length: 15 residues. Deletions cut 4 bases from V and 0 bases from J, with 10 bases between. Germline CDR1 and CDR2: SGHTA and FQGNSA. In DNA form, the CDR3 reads TGTGCCAGCAGCTCGGGGCGAAGCTCCTACAATGAGCAGTTCTTC. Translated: CASSSGRSSYNEQFF.

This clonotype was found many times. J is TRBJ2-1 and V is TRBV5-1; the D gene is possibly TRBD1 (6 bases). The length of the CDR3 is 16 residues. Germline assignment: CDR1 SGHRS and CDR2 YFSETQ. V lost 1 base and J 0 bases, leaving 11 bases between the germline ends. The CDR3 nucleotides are TGCGCCAGCAGCTTGTCAGGGGCGGCCTCCTACAATGAGCAGTTCTTC. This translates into CASSLSGAASYNEQFF.